The 13 T cell receptor beta chains in this list originate from one sample, sequenced in a study of blood T cell repertoires in COVID-19. Data came from immunoSEQ multiplex PCR; TCRdb stores just in-frame clones and leaves some out. The data show some 150,000 clones, around 82% seen once. Sequencing used peripheral blood. Source of these receptors: a man aged 60 to 69 with acute or convalescent COVID-19.

V gene TRBV6-5 combines with J gene TRBJ1-2; TRBD1 might be the D (6 bases). Germline V lookup: CDR1 MNHEY, CDR2 SVGAGI. Trimming removed 6 bases from V and 4 bases from J, with 12 bases in between. This CDR3 spans 13 amino acids. CDR3: CASSLDSGYGYTF. For the CDR3, the DNA is TGTGCCAGCAGCCTGGACAGCGGCTATGGCTACACCTTC.

The V and J genes are TRBV9 and TRBJ2-1; 10 bases line up with TRBD1. V trimming: 4 bases; J trimming: 6 bases; junction bases outside the gene matches: 7. Germline V gene sequence: CDR1 SGDLS, CDR2 YYNGEE. The CDR3 runs to 15 residues. The CDR3: CASSTVGQGGNEQFF. The CDR3, as DNA: TGTGCCAGCAGCACCGTAGGACAGGGGGGCAATGAGCAGTTCTTC.

This chain links TRBV5-5 with TRBJ2-3; 7 bases are a match to TRBD2. The trim removed 5 bases at V and 6 bases at J, leaving 0 bases unmatched. In germline, CDR1 is SGHKS, CDR2 YYEKEE (reference sequence). CDR3 length: 11 amino acids. The CDR3 sequence: CASRGGDTQYF. The CDR3, as DNA: TGTGCCAGCAGGGGAGGGGATACGCAGTATTTT.

The genes are TRBV24-1 and TRBJ2-7; 7 positions agree with TRBD1. Trimming took 4 bases from V and 1 from J; bases not matched to a gene: 9. Per the germline V gene, CDR1 is KGHDR and CDR2 is SFDVKD. The CDR3 extends over 16 amino acids. CDR3 sequence: CATSEGTGQRSYEQYF. CDR3 DNA sequence: TGTGCCACCAGTGAAGGAACGGGACAGAGATCCTACGAGCAGTACTTC.

V gene TRBV21-1 combines with J gene TRBJ2-2; the table's D call of TRBD1 was not tested on the DNA. TRBV21-1 has pseudogene status. The CDR3 loop spans 19 amino acids. The CDR3 DNA is TGTGCCAGCAGCGCAATGGCCCGGGACAGGGATACGAACACCGGGGAGCTGTTTTTT. Encoded protein: CASSAMARDRDTNTGELFF.

In its sample, this clone was seen a few times. V usage is TRBV18 and J usage is TRBJ2-1; possible D gene TRBD2, 5 bases. Germline-derived CDR1 and CDR2 are KGHSH and LQKENI. CDR3 length: 13 residues. Trimming took off 1 base at V and 5 bases at J, with 6 bases between the two ends. In DNA form, the CDR3 reads TGTGCCAGCTCACCACGAGGGCACAATGAGCAGTTCTTC. Its translation: CASSPRGHNEQFF.

This clone was counted only a few times. The same CDR3 arises from other DNA sequences in this sample as well. This chain's CDR3 is CASSPPSYEQYF. CDR3 bases: TGTGCCAGCTCACCTCCTTCCTACGAGCAGTACTTC. The chain employs TRBV18 and TRBJ2-7; unclear D gene. Looked up from germline, CDR1 is KGHSH and CDR2 is LQKENI. The V and J ends lost 3 bases and 1 base respectively, with 4 bases between them. This CDR3 spans 12 amino acids.

This chain connects TRBV3-1 (or the pseudogene TRBV3-2) to TRBJ2-3, with a tentative D call TRBD2 (5 bases). V shed 1 base and J shed 6 bases, with 17 bases lying between them. The CDR3 extends over 16 amino acids. The germline V gene encodes CDR1 LGHDT and CDR2 YNNKEL (reference sequence). CDR3 coding DNA: TGTGCCAGCAGCCAAGGGGAGCCTAGCCCGCGTGATACGCAGTATTTT. Translating gives CASSQGEPSPRDTQYF.

The V gene is TRBV27, the J gene TRBJ2-2, with 10 positions matching TRBD2. The CDR3 covers 17 residues. Germline CDR1 and CDR2: MNHEY and SMNVEV (reference sequence). The V gene end was trimmed by 3 bases and the J gene end by 6 bases; junction bases not matched to a gene: 10. CDR3 sequence: CASSLGLAGVAAGELFF. CDR3 DNA sequence: TGTGCCAGCAGTTTGGGGCTAGCGGGAGTTGCGGCCGGGGAGCTGTTTTTT.

The chain joins TRBV7-2 to TRBJ2-1; 12 bases line up with TRBD2. Trimming at V came to 5 bases and at J to 0 bases, leaving 5 bases not matched to a gene. CDR3 size: 17 residues. CDR1 and CDR2 from the germline V gene are SGHTA and FQGNSA. In DNA form, the CDR3 reads TGTGCCAGCAGCGCCACTAGCGGGGGGAGCTCCTACAATGAGCAGTTCTTC. It translates to CASSATSGGSSYNEQFF.

The gene calls are TRBV28 and TRBJ2-3, with 9 bases matching TRBD2. Germline values: CDR1 MDHEN, CDR2 SYDVKM. The CDR3 extends over 16 amino acids. V was clipped by 4 bases and J by 2 bases; unmatched bases: 7. The CDR3 DNA follows: TGTGCCAGCAGTTCGCCGGCTAGCGGGAACACAGATACGCAGTATTTT. It yields the protein CASSSPASGNTDTQYF.

This chain's CDR3 is CASSQVDGGEAFF. DNA of the CDR3: TGTGCCAGCAGCCAAGTCGACGGGGGTGAAGCTTTCTTT. The rearrangement links TRBV3-1 (or the pseudogene TRBV3-2) to TRBJ1-1, with D perhaps TRBD1 (5 bases). CDR1 and CDR2 from the germline V gene are LGHDT and YNNKEL (reference sequence). V gave up 1 base and J gave up 7 bases, with 10 bases separating them. The CDR3 is made up of 13 amino acids.

There are a few counts of this clone. The V call is TRBV7-8, the J call TRBJ2-7; TRBD1 might be the D (5 bases). V was pared by 5 bases and J by 4 bases, with 6 bases between. CDR1 is SGHVS, CDR2 FQNEAQ, per germline. The CDR3 is 11 residues long. The CDR3 nucleotides read TGTGCCAGCAGCCCAGGGTACGAGCAGTACTTC. Protein sequence: CASSPGYEQYF.